The 13 T cell receptor beta chains below all came from one sample that was sequenced in a study of blood T cell repertoires in COVID-19. Produced via immunoSEQ multiplex PCR; TCRdb's table is partial and in-frame only. The sample has about 220,000 clones; 70% to 85% are singletons. The sequenced sample consisted of PBMCs or T cells enriched from blood (not recorded which). Every receptor here comes from a woman aged 60-75 years who had recovered from COVID-19.

The chain couples TRBV10-1 to TRBJ1-3; perhaps TRBD1 as D (6 bases). The V end lost 5 bases, the J end lost 0 bases, and 11 bases lay between the germline ends. This CDR3 has 15 amino acids. Germline CDR1 is WNHNN and CDR2 is SYGVQD (reference sequence). The chain's CDR3 is CASSRDILSGNTIYF. The CDR3 DNA sequence: TGCGCCAGCAGTCGGGACATTCTCTCTGGAAACACCATATATTTT.

The chain links TRBV5-1 to TRBJ2-5; tentative D call: TRBD2 (5 bases). Germline CDR1 reads SGHRS; CDR2 reads YFSETQ. There are 14 residues in the CDR3. V was trimmed by 3 bases and J by 5 bases, leaving 14 bases between them. CDR3 sequence (DNA): TGCGCCAGCAGCTCGATACTAGTCCGTGAGACCCAGTACTTC. This gives the protein CASSSILVRETQYF.

V is TRBV19 and J is TRBJ1-2; D gene uncertain. CDR1 is LNHDA and CDR2 is SQIVND in the germline V gene (reference sequence). The V gene lost 6 bases and the J gene lost 6 bases, with 8 bases spanning the gap. CDR3 size: 11 residues. The CDR3 DNA follows: TGTGCCAGTAGGACCGGGGATGGCTACACCTTC. Translation gives CASRTGDGYTF.

The gene calls are TRBV5-5 and TRBJ2-7; no clear D. The CDR3 is made up of 12 amino acids. The V and J ends lost 1 base and 7 bases respectively, with 9 bases between them. CDR1 and CDR2 (germline): SGHKS, YYEKEE (reference sequence). In DNA form, the CDR3 reads TGTGCCAGCAGCTTGAACTTATGGGAGCAGTACTTC. Its translation: CASSLNLWEQYF.

The V call is TRBV6-2 or TRBV6-3, the J call TRBJ2-5; the match to TRBD1 covers 10 bases. The germline gives CDR1 MNHEY, CDR2 SVGEGT. V lost 5 bases, J lost 5 bases, and 5 bases stayed unmatched. The CDR3 sequence is 14 residues long. The CDR3 is CASSTPGQGETQYF. CDR3 in DNA: TGTGCCAGCAGTACTCCGGGACAGGGGGAGACCCAGTACTTC.

The chain uses TRBV20-1 and TRBJ2-3, with TRBD2 identical over 10 bases. V lost 6 bases and J lost 2; bases outside the gene matches: 8. Germline CDR1 DFQATT, CDR2 SNEGSKA (reference sequence). The CDR3 totals 15 residues. The chain's CDR3 is CSASPGLANTDTQYF. For the CDR3, the DNA is TGCAGTGCCAGTCCGGGACTAGCGAACACAGATACGCAGTATTTT.

The sample holds a few counts of this clone. The V call is TRBV6-5, the J call TRBJ1-1; possibly TRBD1 for D (5 bases). This CDR3 region has 15 residues. V was trimmed by 0 bases and J by 4 bases, leaving 12 bases between them. Germline V lookup: CDR1 MNHEY, CDR2 SVGAGI. The CDR3 sequence: CASSYSVGGVTEAFF. The CDR3 nucleotides read TGTGCCAGCAGTTACTCGGTGGGAGGGGTCACTGAAGCTTTCTTT.

The V gene is TRBV2, the J gene TRBJ1-2, with 7 bases that match TRBD1. The germline CDR1 and CDR2 sequences are SNHLY and FYNNEI. The ends lost 3 bases at V and 1 base at J; junction bases unmatched: 2. This CDR3 region has 14 residues. For the CDR3, the DNA is TGTGCCAGCAGTGAGGGACAGATTAACTATGGCTACACCTTC. Its translation is CASSEGQINYGYTF.

This chain links TRBV7-2 with TRBJ2-4, with D possibly being TRBD1 (5 bases). CDR3 length: 14 amino acids. The V and J ends lost 1 base and 5 bases respectively, with 9 bases between them. Germline CDR1 is SGHTA and CDR2 is FQGNSA. The CDR3 DNA follows: TGTGCCAGCAGCTTAGGGGGCACAGAAAACATTCAGTACTTC. Encoded protein: CASSLGGTENIQYF.

The rearrangement links TRBV20-1 to TRBJ1-2, with D possibly being TRBD1 (5 bases). Looked up from germline, CDR1 is DFQATT and CDR2 is SNEGSKA (reference sequence). The CDR3 runs to 11 residues. The V and J ends lost 8 bases and 4 bases respectively, with 11 bases between them. This CDR3 reads CSPLGGYGYTF. CDR3 DNA: TGCAGTCCATTGGGGGGCTATGGCTACACCTTC.

The chain combines TRBV19 with TRBJ2-1; a weak D match, TRBD1 (6 bases). Trimming shortened V by 6 bases and J by 5 bases, and 17 bases separated the two germline ends. Germline V gene lookup returns CDR1 LNHDA and CDR2 SQIVND (reference sequence). The CDR3 length is 15 residues. The CDR3 region has the DNA TGTGCCAGTAGCTCGACAGGAGACGAACACAATGAGCAGTTCTTC. It encodes CASSSTGDEHNEQFF.

The chain is built from TRBV27 and TRBJ1-2; TRBD1 matches 9 bases. This CDR3 region has 13 residues. In germline, CDR1 is MNHEY, CDR2 SMNVEV (reference sequence). The J segment lost 3 bases and the V segment lost 7 bases, leaving 3 bases of the junction unmatched. This chain's CDR3 is CASTGDRDYGYTF. The CDR3 region has the DNA TGTGCCAGCACCGGGGACAGGGACTATGGCTACACCTTC.

The chain links TRBV5-1 to TRBJ1-6; possibly TRBD1 for D (6 bases). V was shortened by 1 base and J by 5 bases, with 7 bases between the two germline ends. CDR3 size: 14 residues. Germline CDR1 reads SGHRS; CDR2 reads YFSETQ. The CDR3 nucleotides read TGCGCCAGCAGCTTGAGGACAGATAATTCACCCCTCCACTTT. It is translated as CASSLRTDNSPLHF.